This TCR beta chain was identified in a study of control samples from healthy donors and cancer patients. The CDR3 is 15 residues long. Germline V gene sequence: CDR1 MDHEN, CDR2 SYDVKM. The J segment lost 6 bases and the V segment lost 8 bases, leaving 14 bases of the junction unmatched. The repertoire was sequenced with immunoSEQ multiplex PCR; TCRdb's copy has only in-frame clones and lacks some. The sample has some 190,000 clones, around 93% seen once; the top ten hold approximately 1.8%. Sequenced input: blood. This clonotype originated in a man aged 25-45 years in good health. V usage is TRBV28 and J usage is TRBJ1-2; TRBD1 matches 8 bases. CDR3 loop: CASSGGAGGVNGYTF. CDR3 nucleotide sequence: TGTGCCAGCTCCGGGGGGGCAGGGGGCGTCAATGGCTACACCTTC.